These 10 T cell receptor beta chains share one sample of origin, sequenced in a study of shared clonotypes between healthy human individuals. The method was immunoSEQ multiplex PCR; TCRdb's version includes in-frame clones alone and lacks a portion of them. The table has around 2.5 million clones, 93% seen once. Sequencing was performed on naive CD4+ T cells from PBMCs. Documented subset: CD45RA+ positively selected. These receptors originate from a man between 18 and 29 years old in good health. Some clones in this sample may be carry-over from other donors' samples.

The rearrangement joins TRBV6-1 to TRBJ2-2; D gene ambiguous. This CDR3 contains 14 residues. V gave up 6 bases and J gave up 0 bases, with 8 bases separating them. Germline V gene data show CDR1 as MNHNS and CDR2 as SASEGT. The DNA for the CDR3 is TGTGCCAGCAGCCCAGCTGCGAACACCGGGGAGCTGTTTTTT. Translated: CASSPAANTGELFF.

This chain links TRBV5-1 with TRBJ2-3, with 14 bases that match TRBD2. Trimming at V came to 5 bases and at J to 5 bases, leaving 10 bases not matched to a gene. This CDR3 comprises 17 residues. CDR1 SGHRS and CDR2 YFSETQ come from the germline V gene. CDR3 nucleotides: TGCGCCAGCAGAACCGGGACTAGCGGGAGTCTCTTAGATACGCAGTATTTT. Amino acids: CASRTGTSGSLLDTQYF.

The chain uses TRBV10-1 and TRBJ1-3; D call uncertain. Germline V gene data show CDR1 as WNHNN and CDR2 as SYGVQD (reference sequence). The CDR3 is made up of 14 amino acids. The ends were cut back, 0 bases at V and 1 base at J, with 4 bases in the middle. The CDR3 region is CASSESGSGNTIYF. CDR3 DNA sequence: TGCGCCAGCAGTGAGTCGGGTTCTGGAAACACCATATATTTT.

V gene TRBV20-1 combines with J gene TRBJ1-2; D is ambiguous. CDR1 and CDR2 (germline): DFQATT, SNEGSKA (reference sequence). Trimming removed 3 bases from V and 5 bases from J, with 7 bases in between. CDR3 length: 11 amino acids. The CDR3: CSASDPYGYTF. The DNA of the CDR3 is TGCAGTGCTAGCGATCCTTATGGCTACACCTTC.

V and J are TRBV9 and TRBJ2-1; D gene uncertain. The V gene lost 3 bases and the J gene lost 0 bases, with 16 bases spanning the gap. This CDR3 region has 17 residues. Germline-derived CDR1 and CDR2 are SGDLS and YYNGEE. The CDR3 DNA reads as TGTGCCAGCAGCGGGCTCTTGGTGACGAGCTCCTACAATGAGCAGTTCTTC. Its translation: CASSGLLVTSSYNEQFF.

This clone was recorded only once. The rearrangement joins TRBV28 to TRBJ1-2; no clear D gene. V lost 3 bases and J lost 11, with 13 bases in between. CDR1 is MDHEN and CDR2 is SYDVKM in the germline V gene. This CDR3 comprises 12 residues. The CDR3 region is CASSLFVGGYTF. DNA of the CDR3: TGTGCCAGCAGTTTGTTCGTGGGTGGGTACACCTTC.

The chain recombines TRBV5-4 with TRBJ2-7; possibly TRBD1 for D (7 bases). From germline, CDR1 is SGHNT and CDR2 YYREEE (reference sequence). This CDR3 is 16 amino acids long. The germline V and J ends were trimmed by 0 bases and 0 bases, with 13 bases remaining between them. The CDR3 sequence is CASSLAAGQSSYEQYF. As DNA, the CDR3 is TGTGCCAGCAGCTTGGCGGCGGGACAGTCCTCCTACGAGCAGTACTTC.

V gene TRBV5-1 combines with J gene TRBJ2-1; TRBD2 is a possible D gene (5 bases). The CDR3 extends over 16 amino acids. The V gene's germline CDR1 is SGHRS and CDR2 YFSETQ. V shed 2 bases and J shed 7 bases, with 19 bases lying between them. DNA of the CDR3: TGCGCCAGCAGCTTCGGGTCAACGGGGAAGACAAATGAGCAGTTCTTC. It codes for CASSFGSTGKTNEQFF.

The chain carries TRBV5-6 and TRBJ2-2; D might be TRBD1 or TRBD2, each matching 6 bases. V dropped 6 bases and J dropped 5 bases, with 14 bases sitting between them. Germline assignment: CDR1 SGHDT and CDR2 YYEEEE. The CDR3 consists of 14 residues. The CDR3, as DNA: TGTGCCAGCATTTCCGGGGGCACAACCGGGGAGCTGTTTTTT. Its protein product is CASISGGTTGELFF. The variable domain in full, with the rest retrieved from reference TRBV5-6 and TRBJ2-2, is DAGVTQSPTHLIKTRGQQVTLRCSPKSGHDTVSWYQQALGQGPQFIFQYYEEEERQRGNFPDRFSGHQFPNYSSELNVNALLLGDSALYLCASISGGTTGELFFGEGSRLTVL.

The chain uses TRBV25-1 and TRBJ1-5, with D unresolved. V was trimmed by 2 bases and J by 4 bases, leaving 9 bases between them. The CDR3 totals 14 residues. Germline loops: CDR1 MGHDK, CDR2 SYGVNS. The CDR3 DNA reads TGTGCCAGCAGTGAAGGAAGCGGAAATCAGCCCCAGCATTTT. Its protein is CASSEGSGNQPQHF.